One sample yielded the 3 T cell receptor beta chains listed below, sequenced in a study of neurological immune-mediated disorders. TCRdb redid the calling of the 5' RACE reads with MiXCR, one entry per CDR3 protein. The sample includes around 15,000 distinct CDR3 sequences, approximately 8.8% of them seen just once. Material: CD8+ T cells from blood. The receptors were sampled from a man aged 50-60 years in good health.

This clonotype was recorded many times. The chain joins TRBV4-1 to TRBJ1-5, with 8 nucleotides matching TRBD1. The CDR3 consists of 16 residues. CDR1 is MGHRA and CDR2 is YSYEKL in the germline V gene. V lost 4 bases, J lost 1 base, and 6 bases stayed unmatched. The CDR3 DNA reads as TGCGCCAGCAGCCCGAGACAGGGGTTGAGCAATCAGCCCCAGCATTTT. Translated: CASSPRQGLSNQPQHF.

This clonotype turned up a few times. The chain joins TRBV4-3 to TRBJ2-1, with D perhaps matching TRBD2 (6 bases). V shed 1 base and J shed 6 bases, with 16 bases lying between them. CDR3 length: 16 residues. Germline V gene data show CDR1 as LGHNA and CDR2 as YSLEER. This CDR3 reads CASSQGGASVGNEQFF. CDR3 DNA: TGCGCCAGCAGCCAAGGAGGGGCTAGCGTGGGCAATGAGCAGTTCTTC.

Ten or more counts support this clonotype. This chain connects TRBV20-1 to TRBJ2-1; 9 nucleotides align to TRBD2. There are 16 residues in the CDR3. CDR1 is DFQATT, CDR2 SNEGSKA, per germline (reference sequence). The V and J ends lost 0 bases and 2 bases, in that order; junction bases with no gene match: 5. The CDR3 loop reads CSARDQAGGAYNEQFF. Written as DNA, the CDR3 is TGCAGTGCTAGAGATCAGGCGGGAGGGGCCTACAATGAGCAGTTCTTC.